This entry lists 23 T cell receptor beta chains sequenced from one sample in a study of cytomegalovirus exposure and HLA in healthy donors. Here immunoSEQ multiplex PCR was the method, and the copy in TCRdb shows in-frame clones only, minus some. The sample records 150,000 to 200,000 clones, about four fifths being singletons. The sample comprised PBMCs. The receptors originated from a man aged 30 to 39 in good health and CMV-seropositive.

The chain carries TRBV6-4 and TRBJ1-5; D gene unclear. This CDR3 is built from 14 residues. CDR1 and CDR2 from the germline V gene are MRHNA and SNTAGT. V shed 6 bases and J shed 3 bases, with 12 bases lying between them. CDR3 in DNA: TGTGCCAGCAGAACTTCCGGGGACAATCAGCCCCAGCATTTT. The encoded protein is CASRTSGDNQPQHF.

The chain links TRBV7-2 to TRBJ1-1; 8 bases line up with TRBD1. The V segment lost 4 bases and the J segment 4 bases; nucleotides outside the gene matches: 2. Looked up from germline, CDR1 is SGHTA and CDR2 is FQGNSA. The length of the CDR3 is 13 residues. CDR3 in DNA: TGTGCCAGCAGCTCGGACAGGGTCACTGAAGCTTTCTTT. Translated: CASSSDRVTEAFF.

The chain uses TRBV30 and TRBJ2-3; the match to TRBD1 covers 7 bases. The germline CDR1 and CDR2 sequences are GTSNPN and SVGIG (reference sequence). The CDR3 is made up of 15 amino acids. With 6 bases clipped from V and 0 bases from J, the junction kept 9 bases outside the gene matches. The CDR3 nucleotides are TGTGCCTGCGCCAGGGGGTTCCTTAGCACAGATACGCAGTATTTT. Translation gives CACARGFLSTDTQYF.

In DNA, the CDR3 is TGTGCCAGCAGTGAAGCGCTTCGACTCAAATCCTACAATGAGCAGTTCTTC. Translating it yields CASSEALRLKSYNEQFF. V usage is TRBV2 and J usage is TRBJ2-1; D uncertain. The germline CDR1 and CDR2 sequences are SNHLY and FYNNEI. The V end was cut by 0 bases, the J end by 1 base, with 13 bases between. The length of the CDR3 is 17 residues.

The rearrangement links TRBV28 to TRBJ2-7; the D gene is possibly TRBD1 (6 bases). Germline CDR1 is MDHEN and CDR2 is SYDVKM. The CDR3 has 14 amino acids. V was trimmed by 5 bases and J by 1 base, leaving 12 bases between them. CDR3 in amino acids: CASSLRGPSYEQYF. The CDR3 coding sequence is TGTGCCAGCAGTCTCAGGGGCCCTTCCTACGAGCAGTACTTC.

The rearrangement joins TRBV27 to TRBJ2-7; TRBD1 might be the D (6 bases). V was pared by 5 bases and J by 1 base, with 18 bases between. Germline V lookup: CDR1 MNHEY, CDR2 SMNVEV (reference sequence). The CDR3 is 16 residues long. CDR3 amino acids: CASSPGGLGASYEQYF. The CDR3 DNA follows: TGTGCCAGCAGTCCTGGTGGTCTGGGGGCTTCCTACGAGCAGTACTTC.

The chain combines TRBV5-4 with TRBJ2-5; 7 positions agree with TRBD1. CDR1 is SGHNT, CDR2 YYREEE, per germline (reference sequence). CDR3 length: 14 residues. With 4 bases clipped from V and 5 bases from J, the junction kept 8 bases outside the gene matches. CDR3 loop: CASSDRVGGETQYF. The CDR3 DNA is TGTGCCAGCAGCGACAGGGTAGGGGGTGAGACCCAGTACTTC.

The DNA for the CDR3 is TGTGCCAGCACCGGGGGTCAGAGAGGGAATGAGCAGTTCTTC. Its protein is CASTGGQRGNEQFF. V gene TRBV9 combines with J gene TRBJ2-1; a weak D match, TRBD2 (6 bases). The germline V and J ends were trimmed by 6 bases and 7 bases, with 17 bases remaining between them. Germline loops: CDR1 SGDLS, CDR2 YYNGEE. CDR3 size: 14 residues. Full variable domain (rest looked up from reference TRBV9 and TRBJ2-1): DSGVTQTPKHLITATGQRVTLRCSPRSGDLSVYWYQQSLDQGLQFLIQYYNGEERAKGNILERFSAQQFPDLHSELNLSSLELGDSALYFCASTGGQRGNEQFFGPGTRLTVL.

V usage is TRBV4-2 and J usage is TRBJ2-4, with TRBD1 as a possible D gene (5 bases). Germline V gene sequence: CDR1 LGHNA, CDR2 YNFKEQ. The CDR3 runs 12 residues. Trimming left V 8 bases short and J 8 bases short, with 13 bases between. The CDR3 spells CASADLGDIQYF. CDR3 sequence (DNA): TGTGCCAGCGCCGACCTAGGGGACATTCAGTACTTC.

The chain recombines TRBV28 with TRBJ2-5, with 7 bases aligning to TRBD1. V was clipped by 3 bases and J by 2 bases; unmatched bases: 6. Looked up from germline, CDR1 is MDHEN and CDR2 is SYDVKM. This CDR3 spans 15 amino acids. For the CDR3, the DNA is TGTGCCAGCAGTTTGGCCCAGGGGGTTCAAGAGACCCAGTACTTC. Translation: CASSLAQGVQETQYF.

The chain recombines TRBV11-3 with TRBJ2-3; D remains unclear. V was pared by 0 bases and J by 3 bases, with 4 bases between. This CDR3 comprises 13 residues. Germline CDR1 is SGHNT and CDR2 is YENEEA. The CDR3 sequence: CASSLDPTDTQYF. The DNA of the CDR3 is TGTGCCAGCAGCTTAGATCCTACAGATACGCAGTATTTT. Drawing the rest from reference TRBV11-3 and TRBJ2-3, the complete variable domain is EAGVVQSPRYKIIEKKQPVAFWCNPISGHNTLYWYLQNLGQGPELLIRYENEEAVDDSQLPKDRFSAERLKGVDSTLKIQPAELGDSAVYLCASSLDPTDTQYFGPGTRLTVL.

The rearrangement links TRBV5-4 to TRBJ1-2; a possible D gene is TRBD1 (6 bases). The CDR3 extends over 13 amino acids. The V gene's germline CDR1 is SGHNT and CDR2 YYREEE (reference sequence). Deletions cut 4 bases from V and 8 bases from J, with 15 bases between. CDR3 in DNA: TGTGCCAGCAGCCGGGACATGGCTCGCGGCTACACCTTC. Amino acids: CASSRDMARGYTF.

The chain combines TRBV5-4 with TRBJ2-7; D is possibly TRBD1 (5 bases). The CDR3 runs 15 residues. Trimming took off 5 bases at V and 0 bases at J, with 15 bases between the two ends. CDR1 SGHNT and CDR2 YYREEE come from the germline V gene (reference sequence). The CDR3 nucleotides are TGTGCCAGCAGGCCTTGGGGCGGTCCCTCCTACGAGCAGTACTTC. Translated: CASRPWGGPSYEQYF.

The rearrangement joins TRBV11-2 to TRBJ2-1; 8 positions agree with TRBD1. Per germline, CDR1 SGHAT and CDR2 FQNNGV. Trimming removed 0 bases from V and 4 bases from J; junction bases left unmatched: 8. CDR3 size: 17 residues. DNA for the CDR3: TGTGCCAGCAGCTTAGATCGGGGGACAGGAACGTACAATGAGCAGTTCTTC. This sequence encodes CASSLDRGTGTYNEQFF.

J is TRBJ2-5 and V is TRBV15; D is perhaps TRBD2 (6 bases). Deletions cut 0 bases from V and 2 bases from J, with 10 bases between. The CDR3 is made up of 15 amino acids. Germline CDR1 and CDR2: LNHNV and YYDKDF (reference sequence). The CDR3 loop reads CATSRDGGRQETQYF. For the CDR3, the DNA is TGTGCCACCAGCAGAGATGGGGGGAGGCAAGAGACCCAGTACTTC. Based on the CDR3 plus reference TRBV15 and TRBJ2-5, the full variable domain is DAMVIQNPRYQVTQFGKPVTLSCSQTLNHNVMYWYQQKSSQAPKLLFHYYDKDFNNEADTPDNFQSRRPNTSFCFLDIRSPGLGDTAMYLCATSRDGGRQETQYFGPGTRLLVL.

This clone occurred a few times. Other DNA sequences from this sample encode an identical CDR3 as well. Here the CDR3 reads CAWTRSYEQYF. DNA of the CDR3: TGTGCCTGGACCCGCTCCTACGAGCAGTACTTC. The chain is built from TRBV30 and TRBJ2-7; D unclear. Germline V gene sequence: CDR1 GTSNPN, CDR2 SVGIG (reference sequence). V lost 4 bases and J lost 0, with 4 bases in between. This CDR3 is 11 amino acids long. The entire variable domain, with the rest obtained from reference TRBV30 and TRBJ2-7, is as follows: SQTIHQWPATLVQPVGSPLSLECTVEGTSNPNLYWYRQAAGRGLQLLFYSVGIGQISSEVPQNLSASRPQDRQFILSSKKLLLSDSGFYLCAWTRSYEQYFGPGTRLTVT.

V usage is TRBV15 and J usage is TRBJ2-5, with D possibly TRBD2 on 5 matching bases. The CDR3 runs 16 residues. Germline V CDR1 and CDR2: LNHNV, YYDKDF (reference sequence). Between the trimmed V and J ends, which lost 3 bases and 2 bases, there was a span of 16 bases. The CDR3 is CATSSGGGVGQETQYF. DNA of the CDR3: TGTGCCACCAGCAGCGGAGGTGGGGTCGGTCAAGAGACCCAGTACTTC.

In DNA, the CDR3 is TGCGCCAGCAGCTCCAATTACGAGCAGTACTTC. It encodes CASSSNYEQYF. The rearrangement uses TRBV5-1 and TRBJ2-7; no firm D call. Germline assignment: CDR1 SGHRS and CDR2 YFSETQ. The CDR3 totals 11 residues. The V and J ends lost 3 bases and 4 bases respectively, with 5 bases between them.

The V call is TRBV7-9, the J call TRBJ2-7; maybe TRBD2 (6 bases). There are 16 residues in the CDR3. Trimming pared 6 bases from V and 0 bases from J, leaving 18 bases between. Per germline, CDR1 SEHNR and CDR2 FQNEAQ (reference sequence). The CDR3 DNA is TGTGCCAGCAGGACAGCGGCGGGGCAGGGCTCCTACGAGCAGTACTTC. This gives the protein CASRTAAGQGSYEQYF.

V gene TRBV19 combines with J gene TRBJ2-3, with D hard to call. The germline V gene has CDR1 LNHDA and CDR2 SQIVND (reference sequence). The CDR3 spans 16 residues. The V end lost 1 base, the J end lost 0 bases, and 11 bases lay between the germline ends. CDR3 amino acids: CASSIGAKVSTDTQYF. In nucleotides, the CDR3 is TGTGCCAGTAGTATAGGGGCCAAAGTTAGCACAGATACGCAGTATTTT.

The V and J genes are TRBV28 and TRBJ1-2; D is uncertain. V lost 3 bases and J 0 bases, leaving 11 bases between the germline ends. Per the germline V gene, CDR1 is MDHEN and CDR2 is SYDVKM. The CDR3 extends over 15 amino acids. CDR3 in DNA: TGTGCCAGCAGTTTTGGCGGCCGAACTAACTATGGCTACACCTTC. Amino acid sequence: CASSFGGRTNYGYTF.

This chain connects TRBV5-1 to TRBJ2-1; 12 bases line up with TRBD2. Losses at the gene ends were 0 bases for V and 8 bases for J; bases not matched to a gene: 6. The CDR3 sequence is 16 residues long. Germline loops: CDR1 SGHRS, CDR2 YFSETQ. CDR3 sequence: CASSLGTSGIEDEQFF. The CDR3 nucleotides read TGCGCCAGCAGCTTGGGGACTAGCGGGATTGAGGATGAGCAGTTCTTC.

The chain couples TRBV7-9 to TRBJ2-7; no clear D gene. Looked up from germline, CDR1 is SEHNR and CDR2 is FQNEAQ (reference sequence). The CDR3 loop spans 13 amino acids. V gave up 3 bases and J gave up 0 bases, with 6 bases separating them. The CDR3 region has the DNA TGTGCCAGCAGCTTTAGTGTCTCCTACGAGCAGTACTTC. Amino acids: CASSFSVSYEQYF.